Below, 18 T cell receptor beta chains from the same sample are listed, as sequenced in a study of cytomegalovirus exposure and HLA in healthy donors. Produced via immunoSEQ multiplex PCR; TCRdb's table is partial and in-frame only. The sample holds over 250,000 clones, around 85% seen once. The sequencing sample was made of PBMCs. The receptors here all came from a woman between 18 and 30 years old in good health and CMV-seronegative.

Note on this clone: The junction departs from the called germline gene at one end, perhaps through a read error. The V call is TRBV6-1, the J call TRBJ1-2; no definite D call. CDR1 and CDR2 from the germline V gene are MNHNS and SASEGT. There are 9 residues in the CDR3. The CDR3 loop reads CASSEEAAF. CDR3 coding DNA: TGTGCCAGCAGTGAAGAGGCAGCGTTC.

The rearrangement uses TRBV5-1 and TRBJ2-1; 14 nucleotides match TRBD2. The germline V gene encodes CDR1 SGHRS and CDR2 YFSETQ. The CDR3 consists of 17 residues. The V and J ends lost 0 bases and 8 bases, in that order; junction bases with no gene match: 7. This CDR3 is CASSLGGLAGVIDEQFF. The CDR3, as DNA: TGCGCCAGCAGCTTGGGGGGACTAGCGGGAGTGATAGATGAGCAGTTCTTC.

The CDR3 region is CASSEAHTGNYGYTF. The CDR3, as DNA: TGTGCCAGCAGTGAAGCCCATACGGGGAACTATGGCTACACCTTC. The rearrangement links TRBV2 to TRBJ1-2; D is uncertain. The CDR3 loop spans 15 amino acids. The germline gives CDR1 SNHLY, CDR2 FYNNEI. Trimming stripped 0 bases from V and 2 bases from J, with 10 bases between.

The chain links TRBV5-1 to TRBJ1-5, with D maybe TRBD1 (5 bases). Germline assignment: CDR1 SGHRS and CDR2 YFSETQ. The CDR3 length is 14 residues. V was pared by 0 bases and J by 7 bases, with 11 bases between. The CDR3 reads CASSLGQGDQPQHF. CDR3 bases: TGCGCCAGCAGCTTGGGTCAGGGTGACCAGCCCCAGCATTTT.

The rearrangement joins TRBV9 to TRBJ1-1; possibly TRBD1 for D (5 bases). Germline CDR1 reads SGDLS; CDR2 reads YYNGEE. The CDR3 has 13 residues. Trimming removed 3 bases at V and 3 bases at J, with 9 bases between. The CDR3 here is CASSADTDTEAFF. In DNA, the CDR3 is TGTGCCAGCAGCGCGGACACAGACACTGAAGCTTTCTTT.

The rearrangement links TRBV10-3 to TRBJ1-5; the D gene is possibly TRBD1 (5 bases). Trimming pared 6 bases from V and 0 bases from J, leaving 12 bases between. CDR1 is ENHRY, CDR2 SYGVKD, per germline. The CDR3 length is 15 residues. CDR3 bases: TGTGCCATCAGCCCTCAGGGATATAGCAATCAGCCCCAGCATTTT. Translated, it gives CAISPQGYSNQPQHF.

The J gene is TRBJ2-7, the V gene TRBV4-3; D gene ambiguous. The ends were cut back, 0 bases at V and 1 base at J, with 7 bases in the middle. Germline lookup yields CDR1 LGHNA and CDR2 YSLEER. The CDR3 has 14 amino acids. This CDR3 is CASSQDTLSYEQYF. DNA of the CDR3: TGCGCCAGCAGCCAAGATACTCTGTCCTACGAGCAGTACTTC.

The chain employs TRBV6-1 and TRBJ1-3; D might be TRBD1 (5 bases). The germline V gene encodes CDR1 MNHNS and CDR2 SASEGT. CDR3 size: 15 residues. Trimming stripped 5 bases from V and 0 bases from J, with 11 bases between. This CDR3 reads CASSLGHFSGNTIYF. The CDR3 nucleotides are TGTGCCAGCAGTTTAGGACACTTCTCTGGAAACACCATATATTTT.

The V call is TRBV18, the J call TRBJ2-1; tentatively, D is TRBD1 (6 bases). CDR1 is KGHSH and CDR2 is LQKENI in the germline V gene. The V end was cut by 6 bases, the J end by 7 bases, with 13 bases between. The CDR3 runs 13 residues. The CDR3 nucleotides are TGTGCCAGCTCTGGGGACATAGGGAATGAGCAGTTCTTC. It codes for CASSGDIGNEQFF.

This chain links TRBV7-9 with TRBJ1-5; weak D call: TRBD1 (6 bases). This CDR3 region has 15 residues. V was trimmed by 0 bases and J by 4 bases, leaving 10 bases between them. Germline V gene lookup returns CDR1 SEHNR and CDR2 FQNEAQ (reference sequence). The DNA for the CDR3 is TGTGCCAGCAGCTTAGCGGGGGCTGGGAATCAGCCCCAGCATTTT. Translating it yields CASSLAGAGNQPQHF.

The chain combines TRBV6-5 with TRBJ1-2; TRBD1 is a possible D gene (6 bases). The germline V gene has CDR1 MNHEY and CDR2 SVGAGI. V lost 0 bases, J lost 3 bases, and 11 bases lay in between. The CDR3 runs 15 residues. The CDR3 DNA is TGTGCCAGCAGTTACTCGCCAGGGGTTGACTATGGCTACACCTTC. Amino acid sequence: CASSYSPGVDYGYTF.

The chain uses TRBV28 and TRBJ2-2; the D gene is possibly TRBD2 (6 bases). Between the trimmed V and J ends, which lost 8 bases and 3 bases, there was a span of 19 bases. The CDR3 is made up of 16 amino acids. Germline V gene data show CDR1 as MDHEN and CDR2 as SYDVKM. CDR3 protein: CASSRRGWGHTGELFF. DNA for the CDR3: TGTGCCAGCTCCCGACGGGGGTGGGGCCACACCGGGGAGCTGTTTTTT.

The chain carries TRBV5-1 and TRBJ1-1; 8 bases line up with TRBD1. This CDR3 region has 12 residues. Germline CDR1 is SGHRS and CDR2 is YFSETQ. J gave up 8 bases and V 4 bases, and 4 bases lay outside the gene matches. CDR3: CASSLGQVEAFF. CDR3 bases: TGCGCCAGCAGCCTGGGACAGGTAGAAGCTTTCTTT.

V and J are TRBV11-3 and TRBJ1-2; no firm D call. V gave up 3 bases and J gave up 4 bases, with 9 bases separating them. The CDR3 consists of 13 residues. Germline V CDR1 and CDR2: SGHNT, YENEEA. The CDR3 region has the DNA TGTGCCAGCAGCTTTTCCTCCGGCTATGGCTACACCTTC. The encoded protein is CASSFSSGYGYTF.

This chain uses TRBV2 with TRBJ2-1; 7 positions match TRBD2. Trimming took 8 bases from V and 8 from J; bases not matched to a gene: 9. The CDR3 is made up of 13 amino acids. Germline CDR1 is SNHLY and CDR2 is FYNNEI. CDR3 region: CASGLADLYEQFF. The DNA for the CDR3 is TGTGCCAGCGGGCTAGCGGACTTGTATGAGCAGTTCTTC.

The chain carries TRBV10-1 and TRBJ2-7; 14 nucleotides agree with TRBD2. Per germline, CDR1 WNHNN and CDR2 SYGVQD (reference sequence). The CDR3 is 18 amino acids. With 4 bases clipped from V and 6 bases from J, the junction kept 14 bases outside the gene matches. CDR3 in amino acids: CASSGTSGRFHQELEQYF. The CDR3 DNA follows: TGCGCCAGCAGTGGGACTAGCGGGAGGTTCCACCAGGAACTCGAGCAGTACTTC.

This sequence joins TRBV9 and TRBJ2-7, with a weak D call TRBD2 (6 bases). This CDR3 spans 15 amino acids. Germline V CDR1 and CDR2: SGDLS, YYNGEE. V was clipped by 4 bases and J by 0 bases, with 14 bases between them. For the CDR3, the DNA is TGTGCCAGCAGCCCCCGCGGGGTTAACTCCTACGAGCAGTACTTC. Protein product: CASSPRGVNSYEQYF.

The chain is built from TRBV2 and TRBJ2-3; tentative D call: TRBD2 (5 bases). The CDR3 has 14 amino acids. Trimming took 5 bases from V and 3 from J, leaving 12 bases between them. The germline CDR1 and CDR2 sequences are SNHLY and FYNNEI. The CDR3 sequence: CASSLRTLTDTQYF. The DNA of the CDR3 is TGTGCCAGCAGTCTACGGACTCTTACAGATACGCAGTATTTT.